A selection of T cell receptor beta chains follows, all from one sample in a study of patients and donors after allogeneic stem cell transplantation. TCRdb ran MiXCR on the RT-PCR reads and lists one entry per CDR3 protein. The table lists over 200,000 distinct CDR3 sequences, around 40% of them singletons. Sequencing input: blood, either unsorted or a sorted T cell fraction (not recorded which). These receptors originate from a human donor who was either an allogeneic HSCT recipient or a stem cell or donor lymphocyte infusion donor (not recorded which). It is not recorded whose cells these are; they may come from a transplant donor. Both conserved end residues are part of each CDR3. D genes are given only for firm matches.

V: TRBV20-1
J: TRBJ2-5
D: NA
CDR3: CSAMKGGSRETQYF

V: TRBV7-2
J: TRBJ1-2
D: NA
CDR3: CASSLSAAPNYGYTF

V: TRBV5-8
J: TRBJ1-1
D: NA
CDR3: CASSPLIGSEAFF

V: TRBV10-3
J: TRBJ2-7
D: NA
CDR3: CAISDRDYEQYF

V: TRBV12-3/TRBV12-4
J: TRBJ1-5
D: TRBD1
CDR3: CASSFRWGQGVWQPQHF

V: TRBV30
J: TRBJ1-1
D: NA
CDR3: CAWSPGTSNTEAFF

V: TRBV10-3
J: TRBJ1-2
D: NA
CDR3: CASSLGRTLFYGYTF

V: TRBV9
J: TRBJ2-2
D: NA
CDR3: CASSVGGLFPGELFF

V: TRBV9
J: TRBJ1-6
D: NA
CDR3: CASSVVSGNSPLHF

V: TRBV29-1
J: TRBJ2-6
D: NA
CDR3: CSVVSGANVLTF

V: TRBV7-9
J: TRBJ1-5
D: NA
CDR3: CASSGRAGSYQPQHF

V: TRBV24-1
J: TRBJ2-2
D: TRBD1
CDR3: CATSDHRRTGNTGELFF

V: TRBV29-1
J: TRBJ1-1
D: NA
CDR3: CSVEVHGMNTEAFF

V: TRBV27
J: TRBJ1-2
D: NA
CDR3: CASSPVGGGYTF

V: TRBV5-1
J: TRBJ2-1
D: TRBD2
CDR3: CASSPGLAGVPAYNEQFF

V: TRBV11-2
J: TRBJ1-1
D: NA
CDR3: CASSSNKAFF

V: TRBV20-1
J: TRBJ1-2
D: NA
CDR3: CSARDSLLRGGYTF

V: TRBV4-3
J: TRBJ1-6
D: NA
CDR3: CASSQGLGSYNSPLHF

V: TRBV10-1
J: TRBJ2-2
D: TRBD2
CDR3: CASSTGLVGTGELFF

V: TRBV5-1
J: TRBJ1-1
D: NA
CDR3: CASRIDSRGTEAFF

V: TRBV5-1
J: TRBJ2-3
D: NA
CDR3: CASSDGRGLTDTQYF

V: TRBV12-3/TRBV12-4
J: TRBJ2-1
D: TRBD2
CDR3: CASSQEGTSEQFF

V: TRBV12-3/TRBV12-4
J: TRBJ1-5
D: TRBD1
CDR3: CASSLGGTGVDSNQPQHF

V: TRBV6-5
J: TRBJ2-3
D: NA
CDR3: CASSYEARSTDTQYF

V: TRBV20-1
J: TRBJ1-5
D: NA
CDR3: CSARPYNQPQHF

V: TRBV4-1
J: TRBJ1-1
D: NA
CDR3: CASSQDSGNTEAFF

V: TRBV6-4
J: TRBJ2-7
D: TRBD2
CDR3: CAIGPPSGGQSSYEQYF

V: TRBV7-8
J: TRBJ1-2
D: NA
CDR3: CASSPRVLLGDYGYTF

V: TRBV29-1
J: TRBJ1-6
D: NA
CDR3: CSVRLGKSPLHF

V: TRBV27
J: TRBJ1-6
D: NA
CDR3: CASSPSGTLSLHF

V: TRBV12-3/TRBV12-4
J: TRBJ2-1
D: TRBD2
CDR3: CASTSGEGNYNEQFF

V: TRBV11-2
J: TRBJ1-1
D: TRBD1
CDR3: CASSLIPFQGASEAFF

V: TRBV3-1
J: TRBJ2-5
D: TRBD2
CDR3: CASSQIGTSSPTQYF

V: TRBV20-1
J: TRBJ1-1
D: TRBD1
CDR3: CSARYSTGATEAFF

V: TRBV28
J: TRBJ2-3
D: TRBD2
CDR3: CASSQASGHTDTQYF

V: TRBV10-3
J: TRBJ1-2
D: NA
CDR3: CAIRTGTQVGYTF

V: TRBV5-1
J: TRBJ1-2
D: NA
CDR3: CASSLGVRANYGYTF

V: TRBV11-3
J: TRBJ2-7
D: TRBD1
CDR3: CASSFGQAAYEQYF

V: TRBV2
J: TRBJ1-6
D: NA
CDR3: CASRRDTYSPLHF

V: TRBV7-9
J: TRBJ1-5
D: TRBD1
CDR3: CASSPGQGHQPQHF

V: TRBV4-1
J: TRBJ2-7
D: NA
CDR3: CASSQERAYEQYF

V: TRBV6-5
J: TRBJ1-2
D: NA
CDR3: CASSRTGEGGYTF

V: TRBV10-3
J: TRBJ2-7
D: TRBD1
CDR3: CAISASTGQGLSYEQYF

V: TRBV10-3
J: TRBJ1-5
D: NA
CDR3: CAISEGMAQPQHF

V: TRBV20-1
J: TRBJ2-3
D: NA
CDR3: CSATRDGSSTDTQYF

V: TRBV7-7
J: TRBJ2-2
D: NA
CDR3: CASSLKGGGELFF

V: TRBV7-2
J: TRBJ2-1
D: NA
CDR3: CASSRRLVYEQFF

V: TRBV6-5
J: TRBJ1-5
D: NA
CDR3: CASSRVRNQPQHF

V: TRBV3-1
J: TRBJ2-1
D: NA
CDR3: CASSQRKRNNEQFF

V: TRBV7-7
J: TRBJ2-3
D: NA
CDR3: CASSLSSTPDTQYF

V: TRBV12-3/TRBV12-4
J: TRBJ1-2
D: NA
CDR3: CASSFGIRGSNYGYTF

V: TRBV29-1
J: TRBJ1-6
D: TRBD1
CDR3: CSVAGQDGNSPLHF

V: TRBV12-3/TRBV12-4
J: TRBJ2-1
D: TRBD1
CDR3: CASVRGLAPNEQFF